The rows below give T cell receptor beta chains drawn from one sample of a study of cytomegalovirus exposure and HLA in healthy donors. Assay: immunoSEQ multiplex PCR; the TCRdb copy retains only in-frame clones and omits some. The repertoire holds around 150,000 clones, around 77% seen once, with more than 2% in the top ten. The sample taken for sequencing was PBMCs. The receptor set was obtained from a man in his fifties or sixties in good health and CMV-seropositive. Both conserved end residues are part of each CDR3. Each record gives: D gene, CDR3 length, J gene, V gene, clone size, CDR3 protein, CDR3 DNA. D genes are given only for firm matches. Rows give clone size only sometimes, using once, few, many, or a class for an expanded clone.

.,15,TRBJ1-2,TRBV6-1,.,CASSEATGRPYGYTF,TGTGCCAGCAGTGAAGCCACAGGCAGGCCCTATGGCTACACCTTC
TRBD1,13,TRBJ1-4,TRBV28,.,CASLAGGREKLFF,TGTGCCAGCTTAGCAGGGGGCCGAGAAAAACTGTTTTTT
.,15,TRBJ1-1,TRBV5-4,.,CASSLAGGRGTEAFF,TGTGCCAGCAGCTTGGCCGGCGGACGGGGCACTGAAGCTTTCTTT
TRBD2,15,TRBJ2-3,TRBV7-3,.,CASSPQAGGQDTQYF,TGTGCCAGCAGCCCCCAGGCGGGGGGGCAAGATACGCAGTATTTT
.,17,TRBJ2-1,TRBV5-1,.,CASSLEAVRNPYNEQFF,TGCGCCAGCAGCTTGGAGGCCGTCAGGAATCCCTACAATGAGCAGTTCTTC
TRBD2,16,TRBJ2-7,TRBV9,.,CASSVGGVTSGYEQYF,TGTGCCAGCAGCGTAGGGGGCGTGACTAGCGGCTACGAGCAGTACTTC
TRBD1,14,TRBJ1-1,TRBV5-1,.,CASSSGTADTEAFF,TGCGCCAGCAGCAGTGGGACAGCGGACACTGAAGCTTTCTTT
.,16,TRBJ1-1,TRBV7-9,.,CASSLGTTILNTEAFF,TGTGCCAGCAGCTTGGGGACAACGATTTTGAACACTGAAGCTTTCTTT
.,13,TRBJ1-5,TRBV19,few,CASSGTTNQPQHF,TGTGCCAGTAGTGGGACTACCAATCAGCCCCAGCATTTT
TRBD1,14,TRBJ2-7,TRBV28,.,CASASGGQFYEQYF,TGTGCCAGTGCCAGTGGGGGACAGTTTTACGAGCAGTACTTC
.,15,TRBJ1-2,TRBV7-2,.,CASSLMREVYYGYTF,TGTGCCAGCAGCTTAATGAGGGAAGTCTACTATGGCTACACCTTC
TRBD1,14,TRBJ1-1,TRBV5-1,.,CASSHGTGRNEAFF,TGCGCCAGCAGCCATGGGACAGGGCGGAATGAAGCTTTCTTT
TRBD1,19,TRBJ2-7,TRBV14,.,CASSPEVGQGSARSYEQYF,TGTGCCAGCAGCCCAGAGGTGGGACAGGGTAGCGCCCGGTCCTACGAGCAGTACTTC
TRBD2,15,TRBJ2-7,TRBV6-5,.,CASPHSGGPMYEQYF,TGTGCCAGCCCTCATAGCGGGGGGCCAATGTACGAGCAGTACTTC
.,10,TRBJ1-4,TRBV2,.,CASMGRTMFF,TGTGCCAGCATGGGCCGGACAATGTTTTTT
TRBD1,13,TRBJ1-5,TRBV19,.,CASRQGINQPQHF,TGTGCCAGCCGACAGGGGATTAATCAGCCCCAGCATTTT
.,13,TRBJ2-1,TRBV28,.,CASSFRSGDEQFF,TGTGCCAGCAGTTTCCGGTCGGGGGATGAGCAGTTCTTC
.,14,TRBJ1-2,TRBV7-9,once,CASSLAMDSHGYTF,TGTGCCAGCAGCTTAGCGATGGACAGCCATGGCTACACCTTC
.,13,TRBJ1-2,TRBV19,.,CASSILRDYGYTF,TGTGCCAGTAGTATCCTCCGTGACTATGGCTACACCTTC
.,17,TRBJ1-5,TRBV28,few,CASSLGYAGAPNQPQHF,TGTGCCAGCAGTTTAGGCTACGCAGGGGCGCCGAATCAGCCCCAGCATTTT
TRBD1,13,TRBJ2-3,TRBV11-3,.,CASSPGGSDTQYF,TGTGCCAGCAGCCCAGGGGGCTCAGATACGCAGTATTTT
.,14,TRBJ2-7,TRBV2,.,CASSLQELSYEQYF,TGTGCCAGCAGTTTACAGGAGCTCTCCTACGAGCAGTACTTC
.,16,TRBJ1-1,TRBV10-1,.,CASSDRTEASNTEAFF,TGCGCCAGCAGTGACCGGACAGAAGCATCGAACACTGAAGCTTTCTTT
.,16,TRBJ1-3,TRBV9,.,CASSVVSGLSGNTIYF,TGTGCCAGCAGCGTAGTGTCCGGACTATCTGGAAACACCATATATTTT
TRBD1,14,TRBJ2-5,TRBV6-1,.,CASSPGTGEETQYF,TGTGCCAGCAGTCCAGGGACAGGGGAAGAGACCCAGTACTTC
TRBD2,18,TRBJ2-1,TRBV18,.,CASSPLEGGRFSYNEQFF,TGTGCCAGCTCACCATTGGAGGGAGGGAGGTTTTCCTACAATGAGCAGTTCTTC
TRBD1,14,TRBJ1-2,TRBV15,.,CATSRGQLEGGYTF,TGTGCCACCAGCAGGGGACAGTTGGAGGGTGGCTACACCTTC
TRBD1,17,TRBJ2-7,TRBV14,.,CASSQDPRQGMRYEQYF,TGTGCCAGCAGCCAAGATCCTCGACAGGGAATGCGATACGAGCAGTACTTC
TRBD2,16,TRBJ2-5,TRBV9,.,CASSPRGRRGAETQYF,TGTGCCAGCAGCCCCCGGGGGAGGCGGGGGGCAGAGACCCAGTACTTC
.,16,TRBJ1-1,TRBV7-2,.,CASSLTRQGGNTEAFF,TGTGCCAGCAGCTTAACCCGGCAGGGAGGGAACACTGAAGCTTTCTTT
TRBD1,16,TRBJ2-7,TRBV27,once,CASSYHRGRTSYEQYF,TGTGCCAGCAGTTACCACAGGGGGCGAACCTCCTACGAGCAGTACTTC
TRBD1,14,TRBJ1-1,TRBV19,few,CASSIRDRDPEAFF,TGTGCCAGTAGTATAAGGGACAGGGATCCTGAAGCTTTCTTT
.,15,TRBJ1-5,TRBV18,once,CASSPLGLSNQPQHF,TGTGCCAGCTCACCACTGGGGCTGAGCAATCAGCCCCAGCATTTT
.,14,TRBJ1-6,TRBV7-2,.,CASIVGHGNSPLHF,TGTGCCAGCATAGTTGGACATGGGAATTCACCCCTCCACTTT
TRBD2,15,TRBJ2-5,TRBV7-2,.,CASSSSGGARETQYF,TGTGCCAGCAGCAGCAGCGGGGGGGCCAGGGAGACCCAGTACTTC
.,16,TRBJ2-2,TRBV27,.,CASSLWGLGGTGELFF,TGTGCCAGCAGTTTATGGGGCCTCGGTGGCACCGGGGAGCTGTTTTTT
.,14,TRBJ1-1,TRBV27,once,CASKAQGPITEAFF,TGTGCCAGCAAGGCCCAGGGGCCGATTACTGAAGCTTTCTTT